One and the same sample provided the 28 T cell receptor beta chains below, sequenced in a study of cytomegalovirus exposure and HLA in healthy donors. The PCR contained 60 Vbeta and 13 Jbeta primers. The protocol was immunoSEQ multiplex PCR, while the TCRdb copy is restricted to in-frame clones and leaves out a portion. The data show around 120,000 clones, around 62% seen once. The sample taken for sequencing was PBMCs. The receptor set was obtained from a woman between 40 and 55 years old in good health and CMV-seropositive.

The V and J genes are TRBV11-2 and TRBJ2-7; D perhaps matches TRBD1 (6 bases). Germline assignment: CDR1 SGHAT and CDR2 FQNNGV. The CDR3 extends over 15 amino acids. The ends were cut back, 1 base at V and 0 bases at J, with 10 bases in the middle. The CDR3 protein is CASSLGTDPSYEQYF. The CDR3, as DNA: TGTGCCAGCAGCTTAGGGACAGATCCCTCCTACGAGCAGTACTTC.

Only a few counts were recorded for this clone. The chain has TRBV14 and TRBJ2-7; D ambiguous. Looked up from germline, CDR1 is SGHDN and CDR2 is FVKESK. The germline V and J ends were trimmed by 0 bases and 2 bases, with 14 bases remaining between them. The CDR3 is 16 residues long. CDR3 in amino acids: CASSQEARDPPYEQYF. The CDR3 nucleotides read TGTGCCAGCAGCCAAGAAGCGAGAGATCCCCCCTACGAGCAGTACTTC.

Only a few counts were recorded for this clone. The chain uses TRBV6-1 and TRBJ2-1; D gene uncertain. The CDR3 has 15 residues. In germline, CDR1 is MNHNS, CDR2 SASEGT. Trimming removed 6 bases at V and 0 bases at J, with 12 bases between. CDR3 region: CASSVGHPSYNEQFF. CDR3 nucleotides: TGTGCCAGCAGCGTTGGGCACCCCTCCTACAATGAGCAGTTCTTC.

This clone was found a few times. The chain has TRBV6-1 and TRBJ2-1, with D possibly matching TRBD2 (5 bases). The V gene lost 11 bases and the J gene lost 7 bases, with 21 bases spanning the gap. Per germline, CDR1 MNHNS and CDR2 SASEGT. The CDR3 runs to 14 residues. Written as DNA, the CDR3 is TGTGCCGCCCAGCTAGGAGGTATTGGGAATGAGCAGTTCTTC. This codes for CAAQLGGIGNEQFF.

The J gene is TRBJ2-7, the V gene TRBV5-1; no reliable D call. This CDR3 contains 14 residues. Germline CDR1 is SGHRS and CDR2 is YFSETQ. Trimming pared 4 bases from V and 6 bases from J, leaving 17 bases between. The CDR3 sequence is CASSPRLPNVEQYF. The DNA of the CDR3 is TGCGCCAGCAGCCCGCGACTTCCAAATGTCGAGCAGTACTTC.

The gene calls are TRBV2 and TRBJ2-7; D perhaps matches TRBD1 (6 bases). The V gene lost 6 bases and the J gene lost 4 bases, with 13 bases spanning the gap. Germline lookup yields CDR1 SNHLY and CDR2 FYNNEI. This CDR3 is built from 13 residues. The CDR3 bases are TGTGCCAGCAGCCGACAGGAGGTATACGAGCAGTACTTC. It is translated as CASSRQEVYEQYF.

This chain uses TRBV4-1 with TRBJ1-1; tentative D call: TRBD1 (5 bases). Germline lookup yields CDR1 MGHRA and CDR2 YSYEKL. The CDR3 has 14 residues. V shed 1 base and J shed 0 bases, with 6 bases lying between them. The CDR3 loop is CASSQAGMNTEAFF. In DNA form, the CDR3 reads TGCGCCAGCAGCCAAGCAGGGATGAACACTGAAGCTTTCTTT.

This clone was detected once. CDR3 DNA: TGTGCCAGCAGTGTACTAGCGGGAGGCCCCTTTATGGCCCAGTACTTC. Protein: CASSVLAGGPFMAQYF. The chain couples TRBV27 to TRBJ2-5, with 12 bases aligning to TRBD2. Germline CDR1 reads MNHEY; CDR2 reads SMNVEV (reference sequence). This CDR3 comprises 16 residues. V dropped 5 bases and J dropped 9; count of bases not matched to a gene: 13.

The V and J genes are TRBV9 and TRBJ2-1, with 7 nucleotides matching TRBD1. The CDR3 is 16 amino acids. Germline V lookup: CDR1 SGDLS, CDR2 YYNGEE. With V trimmed by 0 bases and J by 2 bases, 5 bases remained unmatched. CDR3 DNA sequence: TGTGCCAGCAGCGTAGTAGGGACAGCCCCCTACAATGAGCAGTTCTTC. It specifies CASSVVGTAPYNEQFF.

This clone has more than one count but fewer than ten. The CDR3 is CASSSPVVSTSGTDTQYF. DNA for the CDR3: TGTGCCAGCAGTTCCCCGGTTGTATCGACTAGCGGCACAGATACGCAGTATTTT. The genes are TRBV27 and TRBJ2-3; 8 bases are shared with TRBD2. Trimming at V came to 4 bases and at J to 1 base, leaving 13 bases not matched to a gene. The CDR3 runs to 18 residues. Germline V gene sequence: CDR1 MNHEY, CDR2 SMNVEV (reference sequence).

This sequence joins TRBV7-9 and TRBJ2-7; 9 bases are a match to TRBD1. The ends lost 1 base at V and 6 bases at J; junction bases unmatched: 7. The CDR3 contains 15 residues. From germline, CDR1 is SEHNR and CDR2 FQNEAQ (reference sequence). The CDR3 sequence is CASSLGTGESGEQYF. As DNA, the CDR3 is TGTGCCAGCAGCTTAGGGACAGGGGAGTCAGGCGAGCAGTACTTC.

The J gene is TRBJ2-2, the V gene TRBV6-6, with D possibly matching TRBD2 (6 bases). CDR3 length: 15 amino acids. V lost 6 bases and J 1 base, leaving 12 bases between the germline ends. Per germline, CDR1 MNHNY and CDR2 SVGAGI (reference sequence). CDR3 amino acids: CASRRGTLNTGELFF. CDR3 in DNA: TGTGCCAGCAGACGCGGGACCTTGAACACCGGGGAGCTGTTTTTT.

The chain recombines TRBV19 with TRBJ2-7, with a weak D call TRBD1 (6 bases). Per germline, CDR1 LNHDA and CDR2 SQIVND (reference sequence). V was clipped by 10 bases and J by 1 base, with 17 bases between them. There are 14 residues in the CDR3. CDR3 bases: TGTGCCACCGAGACAGGAGCCCCTTCCTACGAGCAGTACTTC. Translating it yields CATETGAPSYEQYF.

CDR3 DNA: TGTGCCAGCTCGAACACAGGGTCGAGCACTGAAGCTTTCTTT. It encodes CASSNTGSSTEAFF. The genes are TRBV18 and TRBJ1-1; D may be TRBD1 (6 bases). CDR3 size: 14 residues. Germline lookup yields CDR1 KGHSH and CDR2 LQKENI. Trimming stripped 6 bases from V and 4 bases from J, with 15 bases between.

This clone turned up a few times. The CDR3 here is CASSRTSAGSYEQYF. The CDR3 DNA sequence: TGTGCCAGCTCACGAACTAGCGCCGGCTCCTACGAGCAGTACTTC. V usage is TRBV18 and J usage is TRBJ2-7, with 7 bases identical to TRBD2. This CDR3 is 15 amino acids long. Germline V gene data show CDR1 as KGHSH and CDR2 as LQKENI. After removal of 4 bases from V and 0 bases from J, the junction contained 6 bases not matched to a gene.

The chain combines TRBV4-1 with TRBJ1-1; possibly TRBD1 for D (6 bases). V dropped 4 bases and J dropped 7 bases, with 13 bases sitting between them. The CDR3 extends over 13 amino acids. CDR1 and CDR2 from the germline V gene are MGHRA and YSYEKL. In nucleotides, the CDR3 is TGCGCCAGCAGCCTGCCGGGACAAGGTGAAGCTTTCTTT. Protein sequence: CASSLPGQGEAFF.

With regard to this clone: The same CDR3 can be traced to other DNA sequences in this sample. This chain links TRBV4-3 with TRBJ2-5; D remains unclear. CDR1 is LGHNA and CDR2 is YSLEER in the germline V gene. The CDR3 totals 14 residues. Trimming left V 0 bases short and J 5 bases short, with 10 bases between. Written as DNA, the CDR3 is TGCGCCAGCAGCCAAGAGATCGCGTGGGAGACCCAGTACTTC. Encoded protein: CASSQEIAWETQYF.

The J gene is TRBJ1-1, the V gene TRBV27, with 8 bases identical to TRBD1. Germline trimming cut 3 bases from V and 10 bases from J; bases unmatched to any gene: 7. From germline, CDR1 is MNHEY and CDR2 SMNVEV (reference sequence). The CDR3 consists of 13 residues. CDR3 in amino acids: CASSLASQGAAFF. The CDR3 DNA reads as TGTGCCAGCAGTTTGGCATCGCAGGGGGCAGCTTTCTTT.

As concerns this clone: The same CDR3 can be traced to other DNA sequences in this sample. V is TRBV11-2 and J is TRBJ2-5; a possible D gene is TRBD2 (6 bases). Germline V gene data show CDR1 as SGHAT and CDR2 as FQNNGV. With 4 bases removed from V and 5 bases from J, the gap between germline ends came to 11 bases. The CDR3 is 13 residues long. CDR3 sequence: CASSSGLQETQYF. In DNA form, the CDR3 reads TGTGCCAGCAGCTCAGGACTACAGGAGACCCAGTACTTC.

The gene calls are TRBV28 and TRBJ2-7; 7 bases fit TRBD1. Germline V lookup: CDR1 MDHEN, CDR2 SYDVKM. The CDR3 has 14 residues. Trimming removed 3 bases from V and 1 base from J; junction bases left unmatched: 3. The CDR3, as DNA: TGTGCCAGCAGTTTCAGGACAGGATCCTACGAGCAGTACTTC. Its translation: CASSFRTGSYEQYF.

This chain uses TRBV7-2 with TRBJ2-7; TRBD1 agrees at 10 bases. In germline, CDR1 is SGHTA, CDR2 FQGNSA. The CDR3 is made up of 15 amino acids. V lost 1 base, J lost 7 bases, and 7 bases stayed unmatched. This CDR3 is CASSLVNGQGGEQYF. The CDR3 DNA is TGTGCCAGCAGCTTAGTTAATGGACAGGGGGGAGAGCAGTACTTC.

The V and J genes are TRBV29-1 and TRBJ2-5; 7 bases are shared with TRBD1. The CDR3 has 14 amino acids. Germline lookup yields CDR1 SQVTM and CDR2 ANQGSEA. With V trimmed by 3 bases and J by 4 bases, 8 bases remained unmatched. The CDR3, as DNA: TGCAGCGTTGAGTCTCTTAGGGACAGAGAGACCCAGTACTTC. This sequence encodes CSVESLRDRETQYF.

The genes are TRBV30 and TRBJ1-1, with D uncertain. The length of the CDR3 is 14 residues. Per germline, CDR1 GTSNPN and CDR2 SVGIG (reference sequence). Trimming cost V 0 bases and J 4 bases, with 12 bases left between them. The CDR3 sequence is CAWSVPRSGTEAFF. The CDR3 coding sequence is TGTGCCTGGAGTGTACCAAGAAGCGGCACTGAAGCTTTCTTT.

The chain joins TRBV19 to TRBJ2-1; maybe TRBD1 (6 bases). Trimming took off 3 bases at V and 12 bases at J, with 21 bases between the two ends. This CDR3 contains 15 residues. CDR1 is LNHDA, CDR2 SQIVND, per germline (reference sequence). The CDR3 bases are TGTGCCAGTAGTATGGGACCGACAGGCTTTTTAGGGCAGTTCTTC. Its translation: CASSMGPTGFLGQFF.

The chain recombines TRBV28 with TRBJ2-7; 7 bases agree with TRBD1. Germline CDR1 reads MDHEN; CDR2 reads SYDVKM. Germline trimming cut 3 bases from V and 0 bases from J; bases unmatched to any gene: 8. This CDR3 comprises 16 residues. CDR3 in DNA: TGTGCCAGCAGTTTGCAGGGACAGTCTTTCTCCTACGAGCAGTACTTC. Protein product: CASSLQGQSFSYEQYF.

As regards this clone: A read error may account for a junction end that differs from germline. This sequence joins TRBV7-2 and TRBJ1-5; D might be TRBD1 (5 bases). Per germline, CDR1 SGHTA and CDR2 FQGNSA. The CDR3 is 12 amino acids. CDR3 sequence reads: CASSLGGRVEDF. CDR3 nucleotide sequence: TGTGCCAGCAGCTTAGGCGGCAGGGTTGAGGATTTT. The variable domain in full, with the rest retrieved from reference TRBV7-2 and TRBJ1-5, is GAGVSQSPSNKVTEKGKDVELRCDPISGHTALYWYRQSLGQGLEFLIYFQGNSAPDKSGLPSDRFSAERTGGSVSTLTIQRTQQEDSAVYLCASSLGGRVEDFGDGTRLSIL.

This sequence joins TRBV7-6 and TRBJ2-7, with 12 bases fitting TRBD2. Trimming removed 5 bases from V and 2 bases from J; junction bases left unmatched: 7. The CDR3 has 16 residues. Germline V gene data show CDR1 as SGHVS and CDR2 as FNYEAQ. CDR3 loop: CASSPGLAGGTYEQYF. CDR3 nucleotides: TGTGCCAGCAGCCCGGGACTAGCGGGTGGGACCTACGAGCAGTACTTC.

The chain joins TRBV7-2 to TRBJ2-1; TRBD2 might be the D (5 bases). CDR3 length: 13 amino acids. Germline V gives CDR1 SGHTA, CDR2 FQGNSA. The V gene lost 5 bases and the J gene lost 6 bases, with 11 bases spanning the gap. The CDR3 region has the DNA TGTGCCAGCAGCCCTACTAGAGTCAATGAGCAGTTCTTC. It yields the protein CASSPTRVNEQFF.